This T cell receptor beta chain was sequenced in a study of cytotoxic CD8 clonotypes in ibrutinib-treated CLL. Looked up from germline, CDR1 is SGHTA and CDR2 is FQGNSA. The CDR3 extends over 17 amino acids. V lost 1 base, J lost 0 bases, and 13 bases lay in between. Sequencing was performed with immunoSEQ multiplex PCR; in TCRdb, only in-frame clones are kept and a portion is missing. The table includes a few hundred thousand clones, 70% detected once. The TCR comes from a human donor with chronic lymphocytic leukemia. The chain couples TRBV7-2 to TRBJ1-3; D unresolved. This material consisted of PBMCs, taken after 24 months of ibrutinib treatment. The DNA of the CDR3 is TGTGCCAGCAGCTTAGTGCCAGCCAGATTCTCTGGAAACACCATATATTTT. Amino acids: CASSLVPARFSGNTIYF.